The 14 T cell receptor beta chains reported below all come from one sample, sequenced in a study of blood T cell repertoires in COVID-19. Data came from immunoSEQ multiplex PCR; TCRdb stores just in-frame clones and leaves some out. The sample comprises over 50,000 clones, 88% of which are singletons, and roughly 3.2% rests with the top ten. The sample consisted of peripheral blood. The receptors derive from a man aged 50 to 60 with active COVID-19.

This clone was seen once. The rearrangement uses TRBV23-1 and TRBJ2-2; no definite D call. TRBV23-1 is an ORF, and what it does is uncertain. With 4 bases removed from V and 0 bases from J, the gap between germline ends came to 9 bases. The CDR3 has 15 residues. CDR3 sequence: CASSPANPNTGELFF. CDR3 nucleotides: TGCGCCAGCAGTCCCGCGAATCCGAACACCGGGGAGCTGTTTTTT.

This clone was seen a few times. The chain links TRBV27 to TRBJ2-1; 9 positions agree with TRBD1. Looked up from germline, CDR1 is MNHEY and CDR2 is SMNVEV (reference sequence). CDR3 length equals 15 residues. Trimming removed 7 bases from V and 5 bases from J; junction bases left unmatched: 9. The CDR3 loop is CASTPGTGSHNEQFF. The CDR3 DNA reads TGTGCCAGCACCCCCGGGACAGGGTCCCACAATGAGCAGTTCTTC.

The J gene is TRBJ1-1, the V gene TRBV2, with D perhaps TRBD1 (6 bases). The CDR3 extends over 14 amino acids. Trimming left V 5 bases short and J 1 base short, with 11 bases between. Per the germline V gene, CDR1 is SNHLY and CDR2 is FYNNEI. The chain's CDR3 is CASSPQTGNTEAFF. The CDR3 bases are TGTGCCAGCAGTCCACAGACAGGGAACACTGAAGCTTTCTTT.

This chain connects TRBV5-5 to TRBJ2-7; D is possibly TRBD1 (6 bases). V was clipped by 0 bases and J by 4 bases, with 14 bases between them. The germline CDR1 and CDR2 sequences are SGHKS and YYEKEE (reference sequence). This CDR3 is built from 15 residues. CDR3 nucleotide sequence: TGTGCCAGCAGCTTGGCCGGAGGACAGTCATACGAGCAGTACTTC. It specifies CASSLAGGQSYEQYF.

The J gene is TRBJ2-7, the V gene TRBV30, with 8 positions matching TRBD1. This CDR3 region has 14 residues. The J segment lost 2 bases and the V segment lost 3 bases, leaving 6 bases of the junction unmatched. Germline CDR1 is GTSNPN and CDR2 is SVGIG (reference sequence). This CDR3 is CAWSQDRATYEQYF. The CDR3 nucleotides are TGTGCCTGGAGCCAGGACAGGGCCACCTACGAGCAGTACTTC.

V and J are TRBV7-9 and TRBJ1-4; D is possibly TRBD1 (6 bases). CDR1 is SEHNR, CDR2 FQNEAQ, per germline (reference sequence). Trimming took off 0 bases at V and 0 bases at J, with 8 bases between the two ends. The CDR3 extends over 16 amino acids. The CDR3 sequence: CASSLANRATNEKLFF. The CDR3 region has the DNA TGTGCCAGCAGCTTAGCAAACAGGGCAACTAATGAAAAACTGTTTTTT.

V is TRBV5-6 and J is TRBJ1-2; maybe TRBD1 (5 bases). Trimming removed 4 bases from V and 9 bases from J, with 25 bases in between. Germline CDR1 is SGHDT and CDR2 is YYEEEE. The CDR3 consists of 16 residues. CDR3 sequence (DNA): TGTGCCAGCAGCCCCGATAGCCCTGGGGCCTTTAGGAGCTACACCTTC. It translates to CASSPDSPGAFRSYTF.

The V call is TRBV5-4, the J call TRBJ2-3; the match to TRBD2 covers 9 bases. V lost 6 bases and J lost 1; bases outside the gene matches: 3. The CDR3 is 14 residues long. Per the germline V gene, CDR1 is SGHNT and CDR2 is YYREEE (reference sequence). The CDR3 loop reads CASTERGGTDTQYF. In DNA, the CDR3 is TGTGCCAGCACCGAGCGGGGGGGCACAGATACGCAGTATTTT.

This clone occurred once. The gene calls are TRBV7-2 and TRBJ1-1; 7 nucleotides agree with TRBD1. The CDR3 covers 13 residues. Trimming took 3 bases from V and 6 from J; bases not matched to a gene: 4. Germline V gene data show CDR1 as SGHTA and CDR2 as FQGNSA. The CDR3 reads CASSLRGPSEAFF. The CDR3 coding sequence is TGTGCCAGCAGCTTGAGGGGGCCGTCTGAAGCTTTCTTT.

This sequence joins TRBV19 and TRBJ2-5; 9 nucleotides agree with TRBD1. The CDR3 runs to 14 residues. V was pared by 5 bases and J by 3 bases, with 4 bases of the junction left unmatched. Germline lookup yields CDR1 LNHDA and CDR2 SQIVND (reference sequence). The CDR3 coding sequence is TGTGCCAGTAGTCTCAGGGACAGGGAAGAGACCCAGTACTTC. Residues: CASSLRDREETQYF. Complete variable domain (other parts from reference TRBV19 and TRBJ2-5): DGGITQSPKYLFRKEGQNVTLSCEQNLNHDAMYWYRQDPGQGLRLIYYSQIVNDFQKGDIAEGYSVSREKKESFPLTVTSAQKNPTAFYLCASSLRDREETQYFGPGTRLLVL.

In this sample, this clone turned up once. J is TRBJ1-4 and V is TRBV5-4, with 10 nucleotides matching TRBD1. CDR3 length: 15 residues. The V and J ends lost 3 bases and 5 bases, in that order; junction bases with no gene match: 4. Germline V gene lookup returns CDR1 SGHNT and CDR2 YYREEE (reference sequence). The CDR3 is CASSSSTGGNEKLFF. CDR3 in DNA: TGTGCCAGCAGCTCCTCGACAGGGGGCAATGAAAAACTGTTTTTT.

V and J are TRBV2 and TRBJ2-7, with D perhaps matching TRBD1 (8 bases). The V gene lost 6 bases and the J gene lost 3 bases, with 21 bases spanning the gap. This CDR3 is 16 amino acids long. The V gene's germline CDR1 is SNHLY and CDR2 FYNNEI. The CDR3 protein is CASSRQTTGGVYEQYF. In nucleotides, the CDR3 is TGTGCCAGCAGCCGCCAGACAACAGGGGGGGTCTACGAGCAGTACTTC.

The chain recombines TRBV4-1 with TRBJ2-1; 10 bases map to TRBD2. The CDR3 length is 15 residues. The V segment lost 3 bases and the J segment 10 bases; nucleotides outside the gene matches: 9. Germline values: CDR1 MGHRA, CDR2 YSYEKL. CDR3 sequence: CASSHPAGGRGEQFF. The DNA for the CDR3 is TGCGCCAGCAGCCACCCAGCGGGGGGGAGGGGAGAGCAGTTCTTC.

The sample holds a few counts of this clone. The J gene is TRBJ1-2, the V gene TRBV18; TRBD1 might be the D (5 bases). The CDR3 consists of 13 residues. Germline V gene data show CDR1 as KGHSH and CDR2 as LQKENI. V lost 4 bases, J lost 3 bases, and 9 bases lay in between. The CDR3 spells CASSLGGDYGYTF. CDR3 sequence (DNA): TGTGCCAGCTCACTCGGAGGGGACTATGGCTACACCTTC.